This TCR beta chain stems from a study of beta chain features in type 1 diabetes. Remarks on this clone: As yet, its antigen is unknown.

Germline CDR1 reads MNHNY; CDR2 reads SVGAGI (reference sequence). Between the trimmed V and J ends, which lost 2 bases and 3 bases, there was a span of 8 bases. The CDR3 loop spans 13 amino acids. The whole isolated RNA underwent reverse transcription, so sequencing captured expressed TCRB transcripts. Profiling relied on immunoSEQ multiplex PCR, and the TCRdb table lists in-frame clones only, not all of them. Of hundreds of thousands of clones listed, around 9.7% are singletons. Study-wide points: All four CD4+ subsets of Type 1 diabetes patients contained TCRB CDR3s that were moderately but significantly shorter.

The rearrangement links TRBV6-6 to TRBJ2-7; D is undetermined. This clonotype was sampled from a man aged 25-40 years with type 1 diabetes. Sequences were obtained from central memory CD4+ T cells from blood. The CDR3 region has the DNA TGTGCCAGCAGTTACCCCCCGAGCTACGAGCAGTACTTC. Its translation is CASSYPPSYEQYF.